One sample yielded the 2 T cell receptor beta chains listed below, sequenced in a study of T cell responses to AZD1222 COVID-19 vaccine. Profiled with immunoSEQ multiplex PCR; TCRdb holds only in-frame clones, not every one. The repertoire includes some 140,000 clones, around 93% of them detected once, and around 2.8% sits in the top ten. The specimen comprised peripheral blood, sampled on day 0 of AZD1222 vaccination. The source of these receptors is an adult in good health.

The chain couples TRBV7-3 to TRBJ2-1; no reliable D call. CDR1 and CDR2 from the germline V gene are SGHTA and FQGTGA. Trimming took 1 base from V and 8 from J, leaving 12 bases between them. The CDR3 covers 14 residues. The CDR3 here is CASSLSPRTHEQFF. In DNA, the CDR3 is TGTGCCAGCAGCTTAAGTCCGCGGACGCATGAGCAGTTCTTC.

This clone was observed a single time. The chain couples TRBV14 to TRBJ2-3; D ambiguous. Per germline, CDR1 SGHDN and CDR2 FVKESK. CDR3 length: 14 residues. The germline V and J ends were trimmed by 4 bases and 6 bases, with 14 bases remaining between them. The chain's CDR3 is CASSLGRFSDTQYF. CDR3 bases: TGTGCCAGCAGCCTGGGTCGGTTCTCGGATACGCAGTATTTT.